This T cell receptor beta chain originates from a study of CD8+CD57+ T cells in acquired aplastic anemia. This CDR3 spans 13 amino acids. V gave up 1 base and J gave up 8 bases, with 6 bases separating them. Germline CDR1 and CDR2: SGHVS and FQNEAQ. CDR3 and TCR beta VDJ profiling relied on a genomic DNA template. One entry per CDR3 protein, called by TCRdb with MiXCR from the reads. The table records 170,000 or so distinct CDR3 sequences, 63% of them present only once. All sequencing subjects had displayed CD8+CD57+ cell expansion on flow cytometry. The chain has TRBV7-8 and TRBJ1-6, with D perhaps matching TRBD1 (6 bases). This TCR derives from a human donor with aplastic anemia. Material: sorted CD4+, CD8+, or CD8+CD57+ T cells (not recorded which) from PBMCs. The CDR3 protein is CASSLEGDSPLHF. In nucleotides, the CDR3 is TGTGCCAGCAGCTTAGAGGGGGATTCACCCCTCCACTTT. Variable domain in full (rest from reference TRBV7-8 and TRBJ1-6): GAGVSQSPRYKVAKRGQDVALRCDPISGHVSLFWYQQALGQGPEFLTYFQNEAQLDKSGLPSDRFFAERPEGSVSTLKIQRTQQEDSAVYLCASSLEGDSPLHFGNGTRLTVT.